The 29 T cell receptor beta chains in this list originate from one sample, sequenced in a study of T cell repertoires in cytomegalovirus infection. TCRdb called the reads again in MiXCR, with one record for every CDR3 protein. The data contain 310,000 or so distinct CDR3 sequences, 9.6% of them seen just once; the ten biggest clones take up approximately 2.4%. Sequenced sample: PBMCs. Receptor source: a human donor in good health (CMV status not recorded). Some clones in this sample may be carry-over from other donors' samples.

There are many counts of this clonotype. This chain uses TRBV4-2 with TRBJ2-3, with 7 nucleotides matching TRBD1. From germline, CDR1 is LGHNA and CDR2 YNFKEQ. The ends lost 4 bases at V and 2 bases at J; junction bases unmatched: 6. The CDR3 totals 15 residues. CDR3 coding DNA: TGTGCCAGCAGCCGAGGGACAGAGTTCACAGATACGCAGTATTTT. As protein: CASSRGTEFTDTQYF.

This clonotype was detected only a few times. This chain uses TRBV14 with TRBJ2-4; TRBD1 is a possible D gene (5 bases). Trimming took 4 bases from V and 9 from J, leaving 16 bases between them. The CDR3 has 14 amino acids. Per germline, CDR1 SGHDN and CDR2 FVKESK. The CDR3 coding sequence is TGTGCCAGCAGCCCCACTGGGGAAAGGGGCATTCAGTACTTC. Its translation is CASSPTGERGIQYF.

Ten or more counts support this clonotype. This chain links TRBV28 with TRBJ1-1; 7 nucleotides agree with TRBD1. The CDR3 is 14 residues long. The V gene's germline CDR1 is MDHEN and CDR2 SYDVKM. J lost 0 bases, V lost 3 bases, and 1 base had no gene match. The CDR3 DNA sequence: TGTGCCAGCAGTTTTGGGACAGTGAACACTGAAGCTTTCTTT. Its translation: CASSFGTVNTEAFF. Supplemented by reference TRBV28 and TRBJ1-1, the full variable domain reads DVKVTQSSRYLVKRTGEKVFLECVQDMDHENMFWYRQDPGLGLRLIYFSYDVKMKEKGDIPEGYSVSREKKERFSLILESASTNQTSMYLCASSFGTVNTEAFFGQGTRLTVV.

CDR3: CASSDWGQNTEAFF. The CDR3 DNA reads TGTGCCAGCAGTGATTGGGGACAGAACACTGAAGCTTTCTTT. This chain connects TRBV2 to TRBJ1-1; maybe TRBD1 (6 bases). V lost 3 bases and J 1 base, leaving 9 bases between the germline ends. This CDR3 has 14 residues. From germline, CDR1 is SNHLY and CDR2 FYNNEI.

This clonotype has a count of ten or more. The chain couples TRBV12-3 or TRBV12-4 to TRBJ2-7; TRBD1 might be the D (6 bases). The CDR3 covers 13 residues. V was shortened by 5 bases and J by 4 bases, with 12 bases between the two germline ends. CDR3 amino acids: CASSAQQGYEQYV. CDR3 DNA: TGTGCCAGCAGTGCCCAACAGGGATACGAGCAGTACGTC.

This clonotype showed up many times. This chain uses TRBV7-2 with TRBJ2-3; possibly TRBD1 or TRBD2 for D (5 bases each). The CDR3 totals 16 residues. V was pared by 1 base and J by 2 bases, with 13 bases between. Germline V CDR1 and CDR2: SGHTA, FQGNSA. CDR3 region: CASSLGPGPYTDTQYF. In DNA form, the CDR3 reads TGTGCCAGCAGCTTAGGTCCGGGACCATACACAGATACGCAGTATTTT.

There are many counts of this clonotype. V is TRBV27 and J is TRBJ2-5, with D perhaps given as TRBD1 or TRBD2 (7 bases each). With 3 bases removed from V and 4 bases from J, the gap between germline ends came to 12 bases. Germline-derived CDR1 and CDR2 are MNHEY and SMNVEV (reference sequence). The CDR3 has 14 amino acids. The CDR3 protein is CASSLGGGVETQYF. CDR3 DNA sequence: TGTGCCAGCAGTTTGGGAGGGGGCGTAGAGACCCAGTACTTC.

This clonotype was counted ten times or more. The chain recombines TRBV7-2 with TRBJ2-4, with 9 bases aligning to TRBD2. CDR3 length: 16 residues. V was pared by 0 bases and J by 1 base, with 1 base of the junction left unmatched. Germline V gives CDR1 SGHTA, CDR2 FQGNSA. This CDR3 is CASSLAAGGAKNIQYF. The CDR3 coding sequence is TGTGCCAGCAGCTTAGCAGCGGGGGGCGCCAAAAACATTCAGTACTTC.

This clonotype appeared many times. The chain uses TRBV11-2 and TRBJ2-1, with a weak D call TRBD2 (7 bases). Per the germline V gene, CDR1 is SGHAT and CDR2 is FQNNGV. CDR3 size: 16 residues. V lost 1 base to trimming and J lost 0 bases, with 10 bases between them. CDR3 nucleotide sequence: TGTGCCAGCAGCTTAGCGCGGGGGCTCTCCTACAATGAGCAGTTCTTC. The encoded protein is CASSLARGLSYNEQFF.

The sample holds a few counts of this clonotype. The chain has TRBV20-1 and TRBJ1-5; TRBD1 matches at 7 bases. V shed 5 bases and J 1 base; nucleotides not matched to a gene: 8. Germline CDR1 DFQATT, CDR2 SNEGSKA (reference sequence). The CDR3 has 15 residues. The CDR3 region has the DNA TGCAGTGCTCCGACAGGGATCGGGAGCAATCAGCCCCAGCATTTT. It codes for CSAPTGIGSNQPQHF.

The rearrangement links TRBV7-9 to TRBJ1-1; D gene uncertain. CDR3 length: 15 residues. CDR1 is SEHNR, CDR2 FQNEAQ, per germline (reference sequence). The germline V and J ends were trimmed by 5 bases and 1 base, with 14 bases remaining between them. In DNA form, the CDR3 reads TGTGCCAGCAGCCTAGGAGGACTGACGAACACTGAAGCTTTCTTT. It translates to CASSLGGLTNTEAFF. The full variable domain, its missing parts supplied by reference TRBV7-9 and TRBJ1-1, is DTGVSQNPRHKITKRGQNVTFRCDPISEHNRLYWYRQTLGQGPEFLTYFQNEAQLEKSRLLSDRFSAERPKGSFSTLEIQRTEQGDSAMYLCASSLGGLTNTEAFFGQGTRLTVV.

This clonotype was observed at least ten times. This chain's CDR3 is CASSFEPGLAAYNEQFF. DNA for the CDR3: TGTGCCAGCAGTTTCGAACCGGGACTAGCGGCCTACAATGAGCAGTTCTTC. The chain has TRBV28 and TRBJ2-1; 11 bases line up with TRBD2. Germline values: CDR1 MDHEN, CDR2 SYDVKM. V shed 3 bases, J shed 2 bases, and the junction held 6 bases outside the gene matches. The CDR3 is made up of 17 amino acids. Supplemented by reference TRBV28 and TRBJ2-1, the full variable domain reads DVKVTQSSRYLVKRTGEKVFLECVQDMDHENMFWYRQDPGLGLRLIYFSYDVKMKEKGDIPEGYSVSREKKERFSLILESASTNQTSMYLCASSFEPGLAAYNEQFFGPGTRLTVL.

This clonotype was seen more than once but under ten times. The V call is TRBV20-1, the J call TRBJ2-2, with 7 positions matching TRBD2. CDR3 length: 14 amino acids. Germline-derived CDR1 and CDR2 are DFQATT and SNEGSKA (reference sequence). V dropped 2 bases and J dropped 4; count of bases not matched to a gene: 4. In DNA form, the CDR3 reads TGCAGTGCTAGAAACGGGGAGGGCACCGGGGAGCTGTTTTTT. This sequence encodes CSARNGEGTGELFF.

This clonotype was recorded at least ten times. The chain couples TRBV7-2 to TRBJ2-1; 7 positions agree with TRBD2. J was trimmed by 3 bases and V by 0 bases; bases with no gene match: 8. Germline V gene sequence: CDR1 SGHTA, CDR2 FQGNSA. The CDR3 loop spans 17 amino acids. The CDR3 protein is CASSLAVGGGIYNEQFF. CDR3 nucleotide sequence: TGTGCCAGCAGCTTAGCGGTTGGGGGAGGGATCTACAATGAGCAGTTCTTC.

The V call is TRBV10-3, the J call TRBJ2-4, with unresolved D. CDR1 is ENHRY, CDR2 SYGVKD, per germline. The V and J ends lost 0 bases and 5 bases respectively, with 5 bases between them. The CDR3 loop spans 13 amino acids. The CDR3 here is CAISESAQNIQYF. Here the CDR3 DNA reads TGTGCCATCAGTGAGTCGGCACAAAACATTCAGTACTTC.

The table lists this clonotype with many counts. The genes are TRBV7-2 and TRBJ1-2, with 9 nucleotides matching TRBD1. J was trimmed by 0 bases and V by 3 bases; bases with no gene match: 11. Looked up from germline, CDR1 is SGHTA and CDR2 is FQGNSA. CDR3 length: 18 amino acids. CDR3 nucleotides: TGTGCCAGCAGCTTCCTCGTCCCGGGACAGGGAGCTAACTATGGCTACACCTTC. Translating it yields CASSFLVPGQGANYGYTF.

This clonotype was detected only a few times. The CDR3 coding sequence is TGTGCCAGCAGCTGGGGACAGGGGATGGATGAGCAGTTCTTC. Translated: CASSWGQGMDEQFF. This rearrangement joins TRBV5-6 to TRBJ2-1, with 10 bases lining up with TRBD1. The CDR3 is 14 residues long. Germline CDR1 and CDR2: SGHDT and YYEEEE. V gave up 3 bases and J gave up 8 bases; unmatched junction bases: 5.

This clonotype was seen ten or more times. This chain joins TRBV10-3 and TRBJ2-1, with TRBD1 matching 8 bases. After removal of 4 bases from V and 4 bases from J, the junction contained 3 bases not matched to a gene. This CDR3 is built from 14 residues. The germline gives CDR1 ENHRY, CDR2 SYGVKD. The CDR3 coding sequence is TGTGCCATCAGTGCAGGACAGGGTTACAATGAGCAGTTCTTC. This translates into CAISAGQGYNEQFF.

Ten or more counts support this clonotype. The rearrangement uses TRBV7-2 and TRBJ2-3, with 9 bases lining up with TRBD2. This CDR3 comprises 19 residues. V dropped 1 base and J dropped 0; count of bases not matched to a gene: 11. The germline V gene has CDR1 SGHTA and CDR2 FQGNSA. The CDR3 spells CASSLVSGGLRPSTDTQYF. DNA of the CDR3: TGTGCCAGCAGCTTAGTTAGCGGGGGCTTAAGACCTAGCACAGATACGCAGTATTTT.

This clonotype came up many times. V and J are TRBV6-1 and TRBJ1-2, with D perhaps TRBD1 (6 bases). Trimming shortened V by 4 bases and J by 6 bases, and 12 bases separated the two germline ends. CDR1 is MNHNS, CDR2 SASEGT, per germline. The CDR3 extends over 13 amino acids. The CDR3 is CASSVQGTDGYTF. The CDR3 coding sequence is TGTGCCAGCAGTGTACAGGGAACCGATGGCTACACCTTC.

The rearrangement links TRBV3-1 to TRBJ2-2; 13 nucleotides align to TRBD2. Germline CDR1 LGHDT, CDR2 YNNKEL (reference sequence). The CDR3 has 17 amino acids. Unmatched junction bases numbered 3, after V lost 4 bases and J lost 1 base. The CDR3: CASSRRTSGRNTGELFF. CDR3 nucleotide sequence: TGTGCCAGCAGCCGTCGGACTAGCGGGAGGAACACCGGGGAGCTGTTTTTT.

This clonotype was seen repeatedly, ten times or more. The rearrangement links TRBV5-6 to TRBJ2-5; possible D gene TRBD2, 5 bases. V was trimmed by 4 bases and J by 5 bases, leaving 21 bases between them. The CDR3 has 16 amino acids. Germline-derived CDR1 and CDR2 are SGHDT and YYEEEE. The CDR3 spells CASSQMSTAGWETQYF. The CDR3 coding sequence is TGTGCCAGCAGCCAAATGTCGACTGCGGGTTGGGAGACCCAGTACTTC. Looking up the rest from reference TRBV5-6 and TRBJ2-5 gives the full variable domain: DAGVTQSPTHLIKTRGQQVTLRCSPKSGHDTVSWYQQALGQGPQFIFQYYEEEERQRGNFPDRFSGHQFPNYSSELNVNALLLGDSALYLCASSQMSTAGWETQYFGPGTRLLVL.

The chain links TRBV19 to TRBJ1-4; tentative D call: TRBD1 (5 bases). V dropped 0 bases and J dropped 4 bases, with 15 bases sitting between them. Germline loops: CDR1 LNHDA, CDR2 SQIVND (reference sequence). The CDR3 consists of 17 residues. The CDR3 DNA reads TGTGCCAGTAGTATAGATTTGGGGACCGCCTTTAATGAAAAACTGTTTTTT. Translating gives CASSIDLGTAFNEKLFF.

CDR3 in amino acids: CASSHITPYSGNTIYF. CDR3 in DNA: TGTGCCAGCAGTCATATTACACCCTACTCTGGAAACACCATATATTTT. The rearrangement joins TRBV14 to TRBJ1-3; no definite D call. From germline, CDR1 is SGHDN and CDR2 FVKESK. The germline V and J ends were trimmed by 6 bases and 0 bases, with 15 bases remaining between them. The CDR3 runs to 16 residues.

This clonotype came up many times. The rearrangement links TRBV5-1 to TRBJ1-4; TRBD1 agrees at 11 bases. The germline V gene encodes CDR1 SGHRS and CDR2 YFSETQ. V dropped 4 bases and J dropped 7; count of bases not matched to a gene: 9. The CDR3 length is 16 residues. CDR3 in DNA: TGCGCCAGCAGCCTCGGACAGGGGGCCGGTGGTGAAAAACTGTTTTTT. Its protein product is CASSLGQGAGGEKLFF.

This clonotype appeared many times. This chain links TRBV15 with TRBJ2-1, with a weak D call TRBD1 (6 bases). Trimming pared 1 base from V and 3 bases from J, leaving 7 bases between. Germline CDR1 LNHNV, CDR2 YYDKDF (reference sequence). CDR3 length equals 14 residues. CDR3 sequence reads: CATSRGRGYNEQFF. DNA of the CDR3: TGTGCCACCAGCAGAGGCAGGGGCTACAATGAGCAGTTCTTC. The complete variable domain, with remaining parts taken from reference TRBV15 and TRBJ2-1, reads DAMVIQNPRYQVTQFGKPVTLSCSQTLNHNVMYWYQQKSSQAPKLLFHYYDKDFNNEADTPDNFQSRRPNTSFCFLDIRSPGLGDTAMYLCATSRGRGYNEQFFGPGTRLTVL.

This clonotype was detected ten times or more. The V gene is TRBV7-2, the J gene TRBJ1-4; TRBD1 might be the D (5 bases). CDR3 length: 15 residues. Germline CDR1 reads SGHTA; CDR2 reads FQGNSA. The germline V and J ends were trimmed by 6 bases and 2 bases, with 13 bases remaining between them. The CDR3 loop is CASRLRDSTNEKLFF. In nucleotides, the CDR3 is TGTGCCAGCAGACTCCGGGACTCCACTAATGAAAAACTGTTTTTT.

This clonotype was counted many times. This chain connects TRBV15 to TRBJ2-6; no clear D gene. Germline CDR1 reads LNHNV; CDR2 reads YYDKDF (reference sequence). The CDR3 is 17 residues long. Trimming pared 4 bases from V and 4 bases from J, leaving 17 bases between. The CDR3 bases are TGTGCCACCAGCACCCCACTGTTGGGATCCGGGGCCAACGTCCTGACTTTC. This codes for CATSTPLLGSGANVLTF.

A word on this clonotype: This may be a read error, as it is one base from a much larger clone. V gene TRBV20-1 combines with J gene TRBJ1-6; a weak D match, TRBD1 (5 bases). In germline, CDR1 is DFQATT, CDR2 SNEGSKA (reference sequence). This CDR3 contains 13 residues. CDR3 in DNA: TGCGGTCGTGGGACGGGCTATAATTCACCCCTCCACTTT. Its translation is CGRGTGYNSPLHF.